The rows below give T cell receptor beta chains drawn from one sample of a study of cytomegalovirus exposure and HLA in healthy donors. Only in-frame clones appear in the TCRdb table, and some are missing; sequencing was by immunoSEQ multiplex PCR. Among 130,000 or so clones, approximately 74% were seen once, and the ten largest hold approximately 7.2%. Sequenced: PBMCs. These receptors were obtained from a male donor in good health and CMV-seronegative. The CDR3 runs from the conserved cysteine through the conserved F or W. D genes are given only for firm matches. Rows give clone size only sometimes, using once, few, many, or a class for an expanded clone.

TRBV5-4	TRBJ2-7	TRBD1	-	CASSMEGTAYEQYF	TGTGCCAGCAGCATGGAAGGGACAGCCTACGAGCAGTACTTC
TRBV28	TRBJ2-7	-	-	CASSLRRSSYEQYF	TGTGCCAGCAGTTTGAGGCGGAGCTCCTACGAGCAGTACTTC
TRBV28	TRBJ1-5	-	-	CASTLRARNQPQHF	TGTGCCAGCACACTCAGGGCGAGAAATCAGCCCCAGCATTTT
TRBV11-2	TRBJ1-1	-	few	CASSLRGGRTEAFF	TGTGCCAGCAGCTTGAGGGGCGGGAGGACTGAAGCTTTCTTT
TRBV21-1	TRBJ2-7	-	-	CASSKGGVWNEQYF	TGTGCCAGCAGCAAAGGGGGGGTTTGGAACGAGCAGTACTTC
TRBV7-9	TRBJ1-1	TRBD1	-	CAIDGQVETEAFF	TGTGCCATCGACGGACAGGTGGAAACTGAAGCTTTCTTT
TRBV5-1	TRBJ1-3	TRBD1	few	CASSSGQGASGNTIYF	TGCGCCAGCAGCTCCGGACAGGGGGCCTCTGGAAACACCATATATTTT
TRBV11-2	TRBJ2-3	TRBD2	-	CASSPREPWDTQYF	TGTGCCAGCAGCCCGCGGGAGCCTTGGGATACGCAGTATTTT
TRBV28	TRBJ2-7	-	-	CASSFSGGGRPSYEQYF	TGTGCCAGCAGTTTCTCGGGTGGAGGACGCCCATCCTACGAGCAGTACTTC
TRBV19	TRBJ2-1	TRBD2	many	CASSMVLAGGPGEQFF	TGTGCCAGTAGTATGGTACTAGCGGGGGGGCCGGGGGAGCAGTTCTTC
TRBV11-3	TRBJ2-2	TRBD2	-	CASSRTSGTTGELFF	TGTGCCAGCAGCCGGACTAGCGGGACAACCGGGGAGCTGTTTTTT
TRBV7-3	TRBJ2-6	-	-	CASSLISGAGANVLTF	TGTGCCAGCAGCTTAATATCAGGTGCCGGGGCCAACGTCCTGACTTTC
TRBV20-1	TRBJ2-1	TRBD2	few	CSAISGTKQFF	TGCAGTGCTATTAGCGGGACCAAGCAGTTCTTC